The sequence of this T cell receptor beta chain was determined in a study of response to subunit inactivated influenza vaccine. The germline CDR1 and CDR2 sequences are MNHEY and SVGEGT. The V end lost 6 bases, the J end lost 0 bases, and 12 bases lay between the germline ends. The CDR3 runs 15 residues. One entry per CDR3 protein results from TCRdb running MiXCR on the RT-PCR reads. The sample shows some 500,000 distinct CDR3 sequences, 10% to 15% of them seen only once. V and J are TRBV6-2 or TRBV6-3 and TRBJ1-5; D is undetermined. The origin of this receptor is a man aged 45-60 years who received an inactivated influenza vaccine. The input for sequencing was PBMCs from blood, taken about 40 days after vaccination. CDR3 in amino acids: CASSLTHYSNQPQHF. The CDR3 bases are TGTGCCAGCAGCCTTACCCATTATAGCAATCAGCCCCAGCATTTT.